This T cell receptor beta chain was identified in a study of blood T cell repertoires in COVID-19. Using immunoSEQ multiplex PCR, the repertoire was profiled, and TCRdb retains in-frame clones only, with some absent. The sample includes about 200,000 clones, about 90% seen only once; the top ten take around 1.7%. V dropped 4 bases and J dropped 6; count of bases not matched to a gene: 13. Germline CDR1 reads KGHSH; CDR2 reads LQKENI. The CDR3 has 17 residues. This TCR came from a man aged 18 to 30 with active or convalescent COVID-19. This rearrangement joins TRBV18 to TRBJ2-7, with TRBD1 identical over 12 bases. Sequencing was performed on peripheral blood. CDR3 sequence (DNA): TGTGCCAGCTCACTGAGCCGTACGGGACAGGGGGCAGGCGAGCAGTACTTC. Protein product: CASSLSRTGQGAGEQYF.